Shown below are 31 T cell receptor beta chains from a single sample sequenced in a study of T-cell reconstitution after alpha-beta-depleted transplantation in children. Unique molecular identifiers featured in how the TCRbeta library was prepared. A single record per CDR3 protein comes from TCRdb applying MiXCR to the PCR reads. The data hold fewer than 550,000 distinct CDR3 sequences, with over 9.5% observed a single time. Here the sequenced sample was PBMCs, mostly from graft donor cells, taken 180 days after TCRalphabeta/CD19-depleted stem cell transplant. The receptor source for this set is a female patient aged 2-15 years who had a stem cell transplant for aplastic anemia, so the T cells may come from the graft donor.

This clonotype was picked up many times. The chain couples TRBV6-1 to TRBJ2-2, with 9 bases that match TRBD2. The germline gives CDR1 MNHNS, CDR2 SASEGT. The CDR3 consists of 17 residues. V gave up 5 bases and J gave up 2 bases; unmatched junction bases: 9. CDR3 bases: TGTGCCAGCAGTACCACCGGGACTAGCTTTAACACCGGGGAGCTGTTTTTT. Translating it yields CASSTTGTSFNTGELFF.

This clonotype has ten or more counts. The chain recombines TRBV7-2 with TRBJ2-3, with D unclear. The CDR3 contains 14 residues. V lost 3 bases, J lost 1 base, and 8 bases lay in between. The germline V gene has CDR1 SGHTA and CDR2 FQGNSA. The CDR3 is CASSLSAGTDTQYF. In DNA, the CDR3 is TGTGCCAGCAGCTTGTCTGCGGGCACAGATACGCAGTATTTT.

This clonotype was counted a few times. The J gene is TRBJ2-5, the V gene TRBV15; D unresolved. The ends were cut back, 5 bases at V and 5 bases at J, with 12 bases in the middle. Per germline, CDR1 LNHNV and CDR2 YYDKDF (reference sequence). The CDR3 spans 13 residues. CDR3 DNA: TGTGCCACCAGCTTTCGAGTCCGGGAGACCCAGTACTTC. This gives the protein CATSFRVRETQYF.

This clonotype was recorded once. The CDR3 spells CASSEALGGWHEKLFF. CDR3 DNA sequence: TGTGCCAGCAGTGAGGCCTTGGGGGGCTGGCATGAAAAACTGTTTTTT. V and J are TRBV25-1 and TRBJ1-4, with D possibly being TRBD1 (6 bases). Trimming pared 3 bases from V and 6 bases from J, leaving 17 bases between. CDR3 size: 16 residues. Germline V gene sequence: CDR1 MGHDK, CDR2 SYGVNS.

Ten or more counts support this clonotype. The chain joins TRBV4-3 to TRBJ2-5; 7 bases agree with TRBD1. The germline V gene encodes CDR1 LGHNA and CDR2 YSLEER. V was clipped by 0 bases and J by 5 bases; unmatched bases: 6. The CDR3 totals 15 residues. The CDR3 spells CASSQDGRQGETQYF. The DNA of the CDR3 is TGCGCCAGCAGCCAAGATGGCAGACAGGGCGAGACCCAGTACTTC.

This clonotype was seen many times. The rearrangement links TRBV12-3 or TRBV12-4 to TRBJ2-2; TRBD1 matches 10 bases. The CDR3 has 14 amino acids. With 11 bases clipped from V and 2 bases from J, the junction kept 5 bases outside the gene matches. Here the CDR3 DNA reads TGTGCCGGCAAGACAGGGGGCAACACCGGGGAGCTGTTTTTT. Its protein product is CAGKTGGNTGELFF.

The V gene is TRBV5-1, the J gene TRBJ1-2; maybe TRBD1 (5 bases). Germline V CDR1 and CDR2: SGHRS, YFSETQ. Trimming pared 4 bases from V and 3 bases from J, leaving 10 bases between. The length of the CDR3 is 13 residues. The CDR3 protein is CASSATGDYGYTF. DNA for the CDR3: TGCGCCAGCAGCGCTACAGGTGACTATGGCTACACCTTC.

The chain combines TRBV2 with TRBJ1-2; D unresolved. CDR1 and CDR2 (germline): SNHLY, FYNNEI. The length of the CDR3 is 12 residues. Trimming stripped 8 bases from V and 4 bases from J, with 11 bases between. The CDR3 loop reads CASSDQPYGYTF. CDR3 bases: TGTGCCAGCTCTGACCAGCCCTATGGCTACACCTTC.

This chain connects TRBV15 to TRBJ1-2, with D unresolved. Germline V gives CDR1 LNHNV, CDR2 YYDKDF (reference sequence). The ends were cut back, 3 bases at V and 8 bases at J, with 10 bases in the middle. This CDR3 is 12 amino acids long. The CDR3 bases are TGTGCCACCAGCAGGAACGTGGGGGGCTACACCTTC. It is translated as CATSRNVGGYTF.

This clonotype was counted only a few times. The rearrangement joins TRBV3-1 to TRBJ1-1; D is unclear. From germline, CDR1 is LGHDT and CDR2 YNNKEL (reference sequence). The CDR3 contains 16 residues. With 0 bases removed from V and 3 bases from J, the gap between germline ends came to 14 bases. The CDR3 bases are TGTGCCAGCAGCCAAGAAGGAGAGCAGGCTTACACTGAAGCTTTCTTT. Translating gives CASSQEGEQAYTEAFF.

The V gene is TRBV20-1, the J gene TRBJ1-6, with 7 bases lining up with TRBD1. CDR3 length: 14 residues. After removal of 1 base from V and 10 bases from J, the junction contained 7 bases not matched to a gene. Germline CDR1 and CDR2: DFQATT and SNEGSKA (reference sequence). The CDR3 DNA reads TGCAGTGCTAGAGCGACAGGGTTAGGGTCACCCCTCCACTTT. It translates to CSARATGLGSPLHF.

There are many counts of this clonotype. The chain couples TRBV7-3 to TRBJ2-2; TRBD2 matches at 8 bases. The CDR3 is 13 amino acids. Trimming removed 5 bases from V and 7 bases from J; junction bases left unmatched: 3. Germline lookup yields CDR1 SGHTA and CDR2 FQGTGA. CDR3 loop: CASSEAGVGELFF. The CDR3 coding sequence is TGTGCCAGCAGCGAAGCGGGAGTCGGGGAGCTGTTTTTT.

The CDR3 DNA reads TGTGCCAGCAGTTTTGCTGTGACTAGCGGGAATGAGCAGTTCTTC. Translated, it gives CASSFAVTSGNEQFF. The rearrangement joins TRBV12-3 or TRBV12-4 to TRBJ2-1; 10 nucleotides line up with TRBD2. V was clipped by 3 bases and J by 7 bases; unmatched bases: 6. The CDR3 totals 15 residues.

This clonotype turned up a few times. The V call is TRBV7-2, the J call TRBJ2-2; TRBD1 agrees at 7 bases. CDR3 length: 16 residues. Germline trimming cut 1 base from V and 6 bases from J; bases unmatched to any gene: 8. Germline lookup yields CDR1 SGHTA and CDR2 FQGNSA. The CDR3 bases are TGTGCCAGCAGCTTAGTAAGGACAGGCAGGGCCGGGGAGCTGTTTTTT. It is translated as CASSLVRTGRAGELFF.

This clonotype showed up just a few times. The V call is TRBV28, the J call TRBJ2-5; 7 bases map to TRBD1. With 5 bases clipped from V and 2 bases from J, the junction kept 5 bases outside the gene matches. The CDR3 length is 14 residues. CDR1 and CDR2 (germline): MDHEN, SYDVKM. In DNA form, the CDR3 reads TGTGCCAGCAGTCCGACAGGGCCGCAAGAGACCCAGTACTTC. Encoded protein: CASSPTGPQETQYF.

This sequence joins TRBV28 and TRBJ2-7; the match to TRBD1 covers 8 bases. CDR3 length: 16 residues. Germline V gives CDR1 MDHEN, CDR2 SYDVKM. Germline trimming cut 3 bases from V and 2 bases from J; bases unmatched to any gene: 9. Written as DNA, the CDR3 is TGTGCCAGCAGTTTTCCCCGGACAGGGTGGCCCTACGAGCAGTACTTC. Residues: CASSFPRTGWPYEQYF.

The chain's CDR3 is CASSFAGRRDTGELFF. CDR3 DNA: TGTGCCAGCAGCTTTGCGGGAAGAAGGGACACCGGGGAGCTGTTTTTT. This chain links TRBV7-8 with TRBJ2-2, with D perhaps matching TRBD2 (6 bases). This CDR3 is 16 amino acids long. V was shortened by 3 bases and J by 3 bases, with 14 bases between the two germline ends. Germline V gene lookup returns CDR1 SGHVS and CDR2 FQNEAQ.

This clonotype was counted only a few times. The gene calls are TRBV28 and TRBJ2-7; D unresolved. From germline, CDR1 is MDHEN and CDR2 SYDVKM. The length of the CDR3 is 17 residues. Trimming pared 7 bases from V and 0 bases from J, leaving 22 bases between. For the CDR3, the DNA is TGTGCCAGCACCTCGTTCGATTCTTCTAGGAGCTCCTACGAGCAGTACTTC. Protein sequence: CASTSFDSSRSSYEQYF.

CDR3 nucleotides: TGTGCCAGCAGTCTAGGGGACAGGGGAAACACTGAAGCTTTCTTT. Translating it yields CASSLGDRGNTEAFF. V usage is TRBV28 and J usage is TRBJ1-1, with 10 bases aligning to TRBD1. The CDR3 consists of 15 residues. CDR1 and CDR2 from the germline V gene are MDHEN and SYDVKM. V was clipped by 5 bases and J by 2 bases; unmatched bases: 5.

The J gene is TRBJ1-1, the V gene TRBV20-1; TRBD1 is a possible D gene (5 bases). Trimming cost V 8 bases and J 0 bases, with 16 bases left between them. The CDR3 length is 14 residues. The V gene's germline CDR1 is DFQATT and CDR2 SNEGSKA (reference sequence). The CDR3 loop is CSLERRQLNTEAFF. CDR3 in DNA: TGCAGTCTCGAAAGGCGACAGTTGAACACTGAAGCTTTCTTT.

Here the CDR3 reads CSAPGYYGYTF. The DNA for the CDR3 is TGCAGTGCCCCAGGTTACTATGGCTACACCTTC. The rearrangement joins TRBV20-1 to TRBJ1-2; D gene unclear. The CDR3 is made up of 11 amino acids. Per germline, CDR1 DFQATT and CDR2 SNEGSKA (reference sequence). The V end lost 6 bases, the J end lost 3 bases, and 8 bases lay between the germline ends.

The gene calls are TRBV12-3 or TRBV12-4 and TRBJ2-2, with D perhaps given as TRBD1 or TRBD2 (5 bases each). V was clipped by 8 bases and J by 7 bases, with 11 bases between them. There are 12 residues in the CDR3. Here the CDR3 reads CASYRGVGELFF. CDR3 bases: TGTGCCAGCTACCGAGGGGTCGGGGAGCTGTTTTTT.

This clonotype came up a few times. DNA for the CDR3: TGTGCCAGCAGTCCCCAGCGGGTGCGGAACACCGGGGAGCTGTTTTTT. Translated, it gives CASSPQRVRNTGELFF. The chain links TRBV12-3 or TRBV12-4 to TRBJ2-2; D may be TRBD2 (6 bases). The CDR3 has 16 residues. Between the trimmed V and J ends, which lost 5 bases and 1 base, there was a span of 14 bases.

The gene calls are TRBV7-2 and TRBJ2-5, with a possible D match to TRBD1 (5 bases). The CDR3 runs to 16 residues. From germline, CDR1 is SGHTA and CDR2 FQGNSA. V was cut by 0 bases and J by 1 base, with 12 bases left in between. The CDR3 sequence: CASSLARTLVQETQYF. The CDR3 coding sequence is TGTGCCAGCAGCTTAGCGCGGACACTGGTCCAAGAGACCCAGTACTTC.

This chain's CDR3 is CSSSRSRGPDEQFF. CDR3 sequence (DNA): TGCAGCTCATCACGGAGCAGGGGGCCGGATGAGCAGTTCTTC. The gene calls are TRBV29-1 and TRBJ2-1, with 8 bases lining up with TRBD1. V lost 8 bases to trimming and J lost 8 bases; unmatched junction nucleotides: 14. Germline assignment: CDR1 SQVTM and CDR2 ANQGSEA. The CDR3 has 14 residues.

The gene calls are TRBV27 and TRBJ2-1; TRBD2 agrees at 8 bases. In germline, CDR1 is MNHEY, CDR2 SMNVEV (reference sequence). With 4 bases clipped from V and 8 bases from J, the junction kept 7 bases outside the gene matches. There are 14 residues in the CDR3. The CDR3 region is CASSSGTREYEQFF. The CDR3 DNA follows: TGTGCCAGCAGTTCCGGGACTAGAGAGTATGAGCAGTTCTTC.

This clonotype has only a few counts. This chain connects TRBV12-3 or TRBV12-4 to TRBJ2-2; no clear D. The CDR3 runs to 15 residues. Trimming shortened V by 2 bases and J by 7 bases, and 14 bases separated the two germline ends. The DNA for the CDR3 is TGTGCCAGCAGTTTAAGAGCCCTACGCATCGGGGAGCTGTTTTTT. Translating gives CASSLRALRIGELFF.

Regarding this clonotype: An end of the junction differs from the germline gene, which may be a read error. The chain uses TRBV7-2 and TRBJ2-1, with 7 bases identical to TRBD1. The CDR3 has 15 residues. The germline V gene encodes CDR1 SGHTA and CDR2 FQGNSA. The CDR3 sequence: CASSADRATYNDQFF. The CDR3 DNA is TGTGCCAGCAGCGCCGACAGGGCCACCTACAATGATCAGTTCTTC.

The chain employs TRBV7-2 and TRBJ2-5; 12 bases match TRBD2. The CDR3 has 18 residues. The junction had 7 bases not matched to a gene; V was cut back by 1 base and J by 1 base. The germline V gene encodes CDR1 SGHTA and CDR2 FQGNSA. CDR3 protein: CASSLGLAGGPPQETQYF. Written as DNA, the CDR3 is TGTGCCAGCAGCTTAGGGCTAGCGGGAGGGCCCCCCCAAGAGACCCAGTACTTC.

This sequence joins TRBV24-1 and TRBJ2-5, with D perhaps matching TRBD1 (6 bases). CDR1 and CDR2 from the germline V gene are KGHDR and SFDVKD. The CDR3 contains 18 residues. The V and J ends lost 1 base and 4 bases respectively, with 21 bases between them. CDR3 in amino acids: CATSDFKGQGLVVETQYF. The CDR3 coding sequence is TGTGCCACCAGTGATTTCAAGGGCCAGGGGCTGGTGGTAGAGACCCAGTACTTC.

A few counts support this clonotype. V and J are TRBV6-5 and TRBJ2-1, with 9 bases that match TRBD2. The CDR3 runs 16 residues. V lost 0 bases to trimming and J lost 5 bases; unmatched junction nucleotides: 5. Germline V gives CDR1 MNHEY, CDR2 SVGAGI. The CDR3 is CASSYSWLAGDNEQFF. For the CDR3, the DNA is TGTGCCAGCAGTTACTCGTGGTTAGCGGGAGACAATGAGCAGTTCTTC.